This entry lists 20 T cell receptor beta chains sequenced from one sample in a study of blood T cell repertoires in COVID-19. Measured with immunoSEQ multiplex PCR; TCRdb has only the in-frame clones, and not every one. The table lists about 100,000 clones, over 85% of them singletons, with 1.5% to 2.5% in the top ten. The specimen sequenced was peripheral blood. These TCRs come from a woman in her forties or fifties with COVID-19, enrolled during active disease.

This clone was found once. This sequence joins TRBV7-2 and TRBJ1-4; D unclear. Trimming pared 5 bases from V and 0 bases from J, leaving 13 bases between. From germline, CDR1 is SGHTA and CDR2 FQGNSA. There are 16 residues in the CDR3. DNA for the CDR3: TGTGCCAGCAGCCTGGCTCGTGGTCCAACTAATGAAAAACTGTTTTTT. Its translation: CASSLARGPTNEKLFF.

This chain links TRBV30 with TRBJ1-3; D unclear. CDR1 and CDR2 (germline): GTSNPN, SVGIG (reference sequence). This CDR3 is built from 17 residues. V was shortened by 4 bases and J by 0 bases, with 19 bases between the two germline ends. The CDR3 region is CAWMVHLPSSSGNTIYF. CDR3 bases: TGTGCCTGGATGGTCCATCTTCCGTCGAGCTCTGGAAACACCATATATTTT.

This clone was found once. As DNA, the CDR3 is TGTGCTAGTGGTTTGTTCAGCTCTGGAAACACCATATATTTT. Its protein is CASGLFSSGNTIYF. The V and J genes are TRBV12-5 and TRBJ1-3; D is unresolved. Trimming took off 2 bases at V and 0 bases at J, with 5 bases between the two ends. CDR1 LGHNT and CDR2 FRNRAP come from the germline V gene. The CDR3 length is 14 residues.

The V gene is TRBV19, the J gene TRBJ1-5; D possibly corresponds to TRBD1 (5 bases). V lost 4 bases and J 9 bases, leaving 16 bases between the germline ends. The CDR3 covers 14 residues. Germline V gene sequence: CDR1 LNHDA, CDR2 SQIVND (reference sequence). The CDR3 sequence is CASSSREGPGPQHF. The CDR3 nucleotides read TGTGCCAGTAGTAGCAGGGAAGGCCCAGGGCCCCAGCATTTT.

The chain combines TRBV30 with TRBJ1-2; D is unresolved. Trimming shortened V by 3 bases and J by 4 bases, and 9 bases separated the two germline ends. The CDR3 runs 12 residues. The germline V gene has CDR1 GTSNPN and CDR2 SVGIG (reference sequence). The CDR3 is CAWRPSGYGYTF. DNA for the CDR3: TGTGCCTGGAGACCAAGCGGCTATGGCTACACCTTC.

The sample holds a few counts of this clone. The chain links TRBV19 to TRBJ1-5; D gene unclear. The V gene lost 7 bases and the J gene lost 7 bases, with 11 bases spanning the gap. CDR1 and CDR2 (germline): LNHDA, SQIVND (reference sequence). This CDR3 spans 12 amino acids. CDR3 in DNA: TGTGCCAGTACGGGAGGGCTCCAGCCCCAGCATTTT. Its translation is CASTGGLQPQHF.

J is TRBJ2-1 and V is TRBV6-2 or TRBV6-3; tentatively, D is TRBD2 (5 bases). Germline assignment: CDR1 MNHEY and CDR2 SVGEGT. CDR3 length equals 16 residues. V was cut by 5 bases and J by 10 bases, with 24 bases left in between. The CDR3 region is CASSPLGYAGSGEQFF. CDR3 nucleotides: TGTGCCAGCAGTCCCCTCGGCTATGCGGGCTCGGGCGAGCAGTTCTTC.

The V gene is TRBV2, the J gene TRBJ1-4, with 12 bases identical to TRBD1. V dropped 6 bases and J dropped 8; count of bases not matched to a gene: 7. Germline CDR1 is SNHLY and CDR2 is FYNNEI. CDR3 length: 15 amino acids. The CDR3 DNA is TGTGCCAGCAGGGGGACAGGGGGCGCTGGGGAAAAACTGTTTTTT. Its translation is CASRGTGGAGEKLFF.

V gene TRBV24-1 combines with J gene TRBJ1-2; 8 bases map to TRBD1. CDR3 length: 16 amino acids. J lost 4 bases, V lost 4 bases, and 10 bases had no gene match. Germline assignment: CDR1 KGHDR and CDR2 SFDVKD. Here the CDR3 reads CATSDLNGQGIYGYTF. CDR3 bases: TGTGCCACCAGTGACTTAAACGGACAGGGAATCTATGGCTACACCTTC.

The rearrangement uses TRBV12-3 or TRBV12-4 and TRBJ1-1, with D hard to call. CDR3 size: 13 residues. Deletions cut 5 bases from V and 3 bases from J, with 10 bases between. The CDR3 loop reads CASSTGIYTEAFF. The CDR3 coding sequence is TGTGCCAGCAGTACGGGAATTTACACTGAAGCTTTCTTT.

This chain links TRBV12-5 with TRBJ2-3; TRBD2 aligns across 11 bases. The germline gives CDR1 LGHNT, CDR2 FRNRAP. The CDR3 covers 14 residues. The V and J ends lost 5 bases and 7 bases, in that order; junction bases with no gene match: 5. The CDR3 spells CASGPSGGLNTQYF. The DNA for the CDR3 is TGTGCTAGTGGTCCTAGCGGGGGGCTCAATACGCAGTATTTT. The variable domain in full, completed from reference TRBV12-5 and TRBJ2-3, reads DARVTQTPRHKVTEMGQEVTMRCQPILGHNTVFWYRQTMMQGLELLAYFRNRAPLDDSGMPKDRFSAEMPDATLATLKIQPSEPRDSAVYFCASGPSGGLNTQYFGPGTRLTVL.

The chain links TRBV3-1 (or the pseudogene TRBV3-2) to TRBJ2-4; D might be TRBD2 (7 bases). Trimming left V 1 base short and J 7 bases short, with 14 bases between. The length of the CDR3 is 15 residues. The V gene's germline CDR1 is LGHDT and CDR2 YNNKEL (reference sequence). The CDR3 region has the DNA TGTGCCAGCAGCCAAGTAGGCAGGGGAGGGAACATTCAGTACTTC. It specifies CASSQVGRGGNIQYF.

This clone has more than one count but fewer than ten. The rearrangement uses TRBV27 and TRBJ1-2; the match to TRBD1 covers 9 bases. The V segment lost 6 bases and the J segment 8 bases; nucleotides outside the gene matches: 13. Germline V gene lookup returns CDR1 MNHEY and CDR2 SMNVEV (reference sequence). The CDR3 covers 15 residues. The CDR3 loop reads CASRTGTGRWYGYTF. In DNA, the CDR3 is TGTGCCAGCAGAACCGGGACAGGGAGGTGGTACGGCTACACCTTC.

CDR3 in amino acids: CASSPSRDRGYTF. As DNA, the CDR3 is TGTGCCAGCAGCCCCAGCCGGGACAGAGGCTACACCTTC. The rearrangement joins TRBV27 to TRBJ1-2; 7 nucleotides agree with TRBD1. The CDR3 has 13 residues. Germline CDR1 MNHEY, CDR2 SMNVEV (reference sequence). J gave up 8 bases and V 6 bases, and 9 bases lay outside the gene matches.

This chain links TRBV7-8 with TRBJ2-7; D gene ambiguous. This CDR3 comprises 14 residues. Trimming stripped 3 bases from V and 3 bases from J, with 12 bases between. In germline, CDR1 is SGHVS, CDR2 FQNEAQ. CDR3 region: CASSFVKNGYEQYV. The CDR3 nucleotides read TGTGCCAGCAGCTTTGTGAAAAACGGCTACGAGCAGTACGTC.

This rearrangement joins TRBV2 to TRBJ1-4; D is unclear. CDR1 is SNHLY, CDR2 FYNNEI, per germline. The CDR3 extends over 14 amino acids. Trimming stripped 7 bases from V and 0 bases from J, with 9 bases between. CDR3 nucleotide sequence: TGTGCCAGCATCCCCCAGGCAACTAATGAAAAACTGTTTTTT. Translated, it gives CASIPQATNEKLFF. The variable domain in full, completed from reference TRBV2 and TRBJ1-4, reads EPEVTQTPSHQVTQMGQEVILRCVPISNHLYFYWYRQILGQKVEFLVSFYNNEISEKSEIFDDQFSVERPDGSNFTLKIRSTKLEDSAMYFCASIPQATNEKLFFGSGTQLSVL.

This rearrangement joins TRBV20-1 to TRBJ1-6, with D uncertain. CDR1 DFQATT and CDR2 SNEGSKA come from the germline V gene (reference sequence). The CDR3 is made up of 11 amino acids. Trimming removed 5 bases at V and 6 bases at J, with 5 bases between. CDR3 loop: CSAHVNSPLHF. CDR3 in DNA: TGCAGTGCTCATGTTAATTCACCCCTCCACTTT.

This chain links TRBV5-4 with TRBJ1-2; 7 bases fit TRBD1. The germline gives CDR1 SGHNT, CDR2 YYREEE (reference sequence). With V trimmed by 0 bases and J by 4 bases, 3 bases remained unmatched. The CDR3 consists of 14 residues. In nucleotides, the CDR3 is TGTGCCAGCAGCTTGGACAGGGGTTCCTATGGCTACACCTTC. It codes for CASSLDRGSYGYTF.

The chain employs TRBV28 and TRBJ2-2; 7 positions agree with TRBD1. Trimming removed 6 bases from V and 0 bases from J; junction bases left unmatched: 1. The CDR3 runs 14 residues. Per the germline V gene, CDR1 is MDHEN and CDR2 is SYDVKM. CDR3 sequence (DNA): TGTGCCAGCAGAGGGACAGCGAACACCGGGGAGCTGTTTTTT. It codes for CASRGTANTGELFF.

This clone has a single count. This sequence joins TRBV6-2 or TRBV6-3 and TRBJ2-7; D possibly corresponds to TRBD1 (6 bases). The germline CDR1 and CDR2 sequences are MNHEY and SVGEGT. This CDR3 spans 15 amino acids. Trimming cost V 4 bases and J 3 bases, with 16 bases left between them. CDR3 nucleotides: TGTGCCAGCAGTTTCAGGGGCCTCTACAACTACGAGCAGTACTTC. This codes for CASSFRGLYNYEQYF.